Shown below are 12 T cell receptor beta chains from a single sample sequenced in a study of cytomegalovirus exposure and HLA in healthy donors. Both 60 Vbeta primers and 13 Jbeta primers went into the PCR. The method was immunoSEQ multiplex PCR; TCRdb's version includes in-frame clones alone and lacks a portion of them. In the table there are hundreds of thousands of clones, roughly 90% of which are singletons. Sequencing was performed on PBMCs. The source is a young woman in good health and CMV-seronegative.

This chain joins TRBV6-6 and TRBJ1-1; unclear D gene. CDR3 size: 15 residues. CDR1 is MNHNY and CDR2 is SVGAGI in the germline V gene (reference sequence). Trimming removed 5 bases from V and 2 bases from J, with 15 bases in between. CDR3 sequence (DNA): TGTGCCAGCAGTCCGCGAATAGAGCTCAACACTGAAGCTTTCTTT. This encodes CASSPRIELNTEAFF.

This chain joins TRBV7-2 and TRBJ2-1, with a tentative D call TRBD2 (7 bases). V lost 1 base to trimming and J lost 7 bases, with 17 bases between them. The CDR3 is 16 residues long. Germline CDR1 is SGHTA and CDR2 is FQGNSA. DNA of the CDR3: TGTGCCAGCAGCTTAGATGGGGGGGGCAAAAGGAATGAGCAGTTCTTC. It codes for CASSLDGGGKRNEQFF.

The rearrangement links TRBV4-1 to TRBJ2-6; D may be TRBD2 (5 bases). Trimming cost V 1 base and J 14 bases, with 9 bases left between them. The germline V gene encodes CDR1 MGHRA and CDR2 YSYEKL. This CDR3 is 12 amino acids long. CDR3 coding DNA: TGCGCCAGCAGCCAAGTGTCGGGGTTCCTGACTTTC. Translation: CASSQVSGFLTF.

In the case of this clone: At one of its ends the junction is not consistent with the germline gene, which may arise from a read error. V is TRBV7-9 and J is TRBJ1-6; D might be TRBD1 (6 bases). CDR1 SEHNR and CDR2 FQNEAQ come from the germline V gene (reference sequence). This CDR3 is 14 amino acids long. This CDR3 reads CSSSPDSTSSPLHF. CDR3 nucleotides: TGTTCCAGCAGCCCGGACAGTACAAGTTCACCCCTCCACTTT.

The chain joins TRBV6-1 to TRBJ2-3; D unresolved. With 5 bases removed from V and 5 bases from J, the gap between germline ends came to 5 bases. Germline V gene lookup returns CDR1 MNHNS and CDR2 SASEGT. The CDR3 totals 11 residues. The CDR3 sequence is CASSSRDTQYF. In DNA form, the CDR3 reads TGTGCCAGCAGTTCTAGAGATACGCAGTATTTT.

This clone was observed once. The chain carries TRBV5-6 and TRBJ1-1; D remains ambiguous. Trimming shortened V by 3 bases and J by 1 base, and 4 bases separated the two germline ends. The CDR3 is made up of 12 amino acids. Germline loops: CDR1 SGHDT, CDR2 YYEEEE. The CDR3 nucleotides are TGTGCCAGCAGCTGGGCGAACACTGAAGCTTTCTTT. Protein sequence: CASSWANTEAFF.

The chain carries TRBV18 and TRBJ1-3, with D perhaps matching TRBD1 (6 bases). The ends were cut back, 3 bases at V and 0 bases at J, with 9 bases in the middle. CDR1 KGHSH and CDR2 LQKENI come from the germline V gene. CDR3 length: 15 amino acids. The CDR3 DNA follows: TGTGCCAGCTCACCCGGACAGAACTCTGGAAACACCATATATTTT. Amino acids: CASSPGQNSGNTIYF. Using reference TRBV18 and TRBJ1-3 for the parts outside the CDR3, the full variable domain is NAGVMQNPRHLVRRRGQEARLRCSPMKGHSHVYWYRQLPEEGLKFMVYLQKENIIDESGMPKERFSAEFPKEGPSILRIQQVVRGDSAAYFCASSPGQNSGNTIYFGEGSWLTVV.

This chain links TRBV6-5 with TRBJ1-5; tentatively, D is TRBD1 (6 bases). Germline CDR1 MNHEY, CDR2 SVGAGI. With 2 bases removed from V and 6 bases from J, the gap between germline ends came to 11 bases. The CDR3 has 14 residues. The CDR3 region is CASSYGGRSQPQHF. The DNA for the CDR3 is TGTGCCAGCAGTTACGGGGGCCGCAGTCAGCCCCAGCATTTT.

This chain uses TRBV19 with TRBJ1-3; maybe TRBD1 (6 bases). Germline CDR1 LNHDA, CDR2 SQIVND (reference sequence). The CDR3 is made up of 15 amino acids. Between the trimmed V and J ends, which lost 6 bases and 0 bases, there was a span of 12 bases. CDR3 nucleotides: TGTGCCAGTAGCGAGACAGGAGCCTCTGGAAACACCATATATTTT. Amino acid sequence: CASSETGASGNTIYF.

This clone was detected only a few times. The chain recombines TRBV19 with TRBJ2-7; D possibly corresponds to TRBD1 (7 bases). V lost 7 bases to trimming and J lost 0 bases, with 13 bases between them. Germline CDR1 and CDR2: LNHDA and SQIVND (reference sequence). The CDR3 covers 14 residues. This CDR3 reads CASKEGATSYEQYF. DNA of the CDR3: TGTGCCAGTAAGGAGGGGGCCACCTCCTACGAGCAGTACTTC.

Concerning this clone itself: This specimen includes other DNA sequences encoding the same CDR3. CDR3 region: CASSVEGSYNSPLHF. CDR3 bases: TGTGCCAGCAGCGTAGAGGGGTCCTATAATTCACCCCTCCACTTT. This chain connects TRBV9 to TRBJ1-6, with D possibly being TRBD1 (5 bases). V lost 0 bases and J lost 1, with 5 bases in between. From germline, CDR1 is SGDLS and CDR2 YYNGEE. The CDR3 spans 15 residues.

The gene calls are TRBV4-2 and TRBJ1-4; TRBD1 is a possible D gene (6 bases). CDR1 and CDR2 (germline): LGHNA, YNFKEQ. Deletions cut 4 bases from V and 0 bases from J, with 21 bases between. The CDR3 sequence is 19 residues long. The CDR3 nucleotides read TGTGCCAGCAGCCTCGCCCCAGGGGCGCATGGAGCAACTAATGAAAAACTGTTTTTT. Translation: CASSLAPGAHGATNEKLFF.